The rows below give T cell receptor beta chains drawn from one sample of a study of technical replicates of blood from several donors. This table comes from immunoSEQ multiplex PCR, and its TCRdb copy is limited to in-frame clones, with some not included. The sample includes 85,000 to 100,000 clones, under 97% of them seen just once. The sample consisted of T cells isolated from PBMCs. All receptors come from a human donor in good health. Both conserved end residues are part of each CDR3. Each record gives: V gene, clone size, D gene, J gene, CDR3 DNA, CDR3 protein. The D gene is left open where the match is weak. Expanded clones get a size class; other rows say once, few or many, or leave the size out.

TRBV7-9	-	TRBD2	TRBJ2-3	TGTGCCAGCAGCGAAACCAGACTAGCGGCGTTAAATAAAGATACGCAGTATTTT	CASSETRLAALNKDTQYF
TRBV19	-	TRBD2	TRBJ2-1	TGTGCCAGTAGAGGAGCGGGAGCGTACAATGAGCAGTTCTTC	CASRGAGAYNEQFF
TRBV5-6	-	-	TRBJ2-5	TGTGCCAGCAGCCTGGTCGGGATCCAAGAGACCCAGTACTTC	CASSLVGIQETQYF
TRBV10-3	few	-	TRBJ1-1	TGTGCCATCAGTAAAGAGGTGAACACTGAAGCTTTCTTT	CAISKEVNTEAFF
TRBV7-7	-	TRBD2	TRBJ2-1	TGTGCCAGCAGCCCGTCGGGACTAGCGGGAGGAGGGAATGAGCAGTTCTTC	CASSPSGLAGGGNEQFF
TRBV25-1	-	TRBD1	TRBJ2-4	TGTGCCAGCAGTGCCATACACAGGGGGTTCGAAAACATTCAGTACTTC	CASSAIHRGFENIQYF
TRBV5-4	-	-	TRBJ1-2	TGTGCCAGCAGCGCAGGGGTTGGCTACACCTTC	CASSAGVGYTF
TRBV28	-	TRBD2	TRBJ2-3	TGTGCCAGCAGCCCCGCGGGGGGAGGCACAGATACGCAGTATTTT	CASSPAGGGTDTQYF
TRBV4-1	-	-	TRBJ2-1	TGCGCCAGCAGCCTCCAACAATCAGATTACAATGAGCAGTTCTTC	CASSLQQSDYNEQFF
TRBV6-1	-	TRBD1	TRBJ1-1	TGTGCCACCTTGACAGGGACCGAAGCTTTCTTT	CATLTGTEAFF
TRBV10-3	once	-	TRBJ1-2	TGTGCCATCAGTGACGAAAAGACAGGCCTCCGGCCCACCTTC	CAISDEKTGLRPTF
TRBV4-1	-	-	TRBJ2-2	TGCGCCAGCAGCCAAGTAGGGAGGAACACCGGGGAGCTGTTTTTT	CASSQVGRNTGELFF
TRBV6-5	-	-	TRBJ2-7	TGTGCCAGCAGTCCGGGATCACCAATAACCTACGAGCAGTACTTC	CASSPGSPITYEQYF
TRBV4-1	-	-	TRBJ1-5	TGCGCCAGCAGTCCGGCGGGGGCGCGGGGCAATCAGCCCCAGCATTTT	CASSPAGARGNQPQHF
TRBV28	-	TRBD1	TRBJ2-3	TGTGCCAGCAGTTTCCTGGGACAGGGGATCACAGATACGCAGTATTTT	CASSFLGQGITDTQYF
TRBV2	-	TRBD1	TRBJ1-4	TGTGCCAGCAGTGGGGGGACAGGGTATGAAAAACTGTTTTTT	CASSGGTGYEKLFF
TRBV6-5	-	TRBD1	TRBJ2-4	TGTGCCAGCACCCGGGACAGGGGAGCCGGGGGCATTCAGTACTTC	CASTRDRGAGGIQYF
TRBV28	-	TRBD2	TRBJ2-4	TGTGCCAGCAGTTTTGCGGGAGGAACAAACATTCAGTACTTC	CASSFAGGTNIQYF
TRBV10-3	-	-	TRBJ2-7	TGTGCCATCCGTGGCGGAGGGAATTACGAGCAGTACTTC	CAIRGGGNYEQYF
TRBV4-2	-	TRBD1	TRBJ1-4	TGTGCCAGCAGCCTTACAGGGGTTAATGAAAAACTGTTTTTT	CASSLTGVNEKLFF
TRBV30	-	-	TRBJ1-2	TGTGCCTGGAACAGCTACTGGCAGAGCTATGGCTACACCTTC	CAWNSYWQSYGYTF
TRBV18	-	TRBD1	TRBJ2-7	TGTGCCAGCTCACCACCGTCATGGACAGGGGGCGCCTACGAGCAGTACTTC	CASSPPSWTGGAYEQYF
TRBV29-1	-	TRBD1	TRBJ1-2	TGCAGCGTTGAAGAGACAGGGTGGGACTATGGCTACACCTTC	CSVEETGWDYGYTF
TRBV5-1	-	TRBD1	TRBJ1-4	TGCGCCAGCAGCGAAACCGGGACAGTGAATGAAAAACTGTTTTTT	CASSETGTVNEKLFF
TRBV6-5	-	-	TRBJ1-1	TGTGCCAGCAGTGGCCGACAGAGGAACACTGAAGCTTTCTTT	CASSGRQRNTEAFF
TRBV5-4	-	TRBD2	TRBJ2-3	TGTGCCAGCAGCTTCTGGACTAGTCCAGATACGCAGTATTTT	CASSFWTSPDTQYF
TRBV27	-	-	TRBJ1-5	TGTGCCAGCAGTAACAGGGTTTTCCAGCCCCAGCATTTT	CASSNRVFQPQHF
TRBV11-3	-	-	TRBJ2-6	TGTGCCAGCAGCCCCAGGGCGGCTGGGGCCAACGTCCTGACTTTC	CASSPRAAGANVLTF
TRBV28	-	TRBD2	TRBJ2-3	TGTGCCAGCGGACTTATCGCTGGCGGGGGTTCTAGCACAGATACGCAGTATTTT	CASGLIAGGGSSTDTQYF
TRBV4-1	-	-	TRBJ2-3	TGCGCCAGCAGCCAAGACAGGGGACCTGGAGATACGCAGTATTTT	CASSQDRGPGDTQYF
TRBV5-4	-	-	TRBJ1-3	TGTGCCAGCAGCCGCTACCGGGACTCTGGAAACACCATATATTTT	CASSRYRDSGNTIYF
TRBV27	-	-	TRBJ1-4	TGTGCCAGCAGTTTATCCGCGGGCACTAATGAAAAACTGTTTTTT	CASSLSAGTNEKLFF
TRBV28	-	-	TRBJ2-3	TGTGCCAGCAGCCGCCCTGTGTGGACAGCAAGATCCACTGACACAGATACGCAGTATTTT	CASSRPVWTARSTDTDTQYF
TRBV2	-	-	TRBJ1-5	TGTGCCAGCAGTGTAACGGTTCGGGAGCCCCAGCATTTT	CASSVTVREPQHF
TRBV6-1	-	-	TRBJ2-1	TGTGCCAGCAGTCCCCGGGGGGCATACAATGAGCAGTTCTTC	CASSPRGAYNEQFF
TRBV29-1	-	-	TRBJ1-1	TGCAGCGTTGAAGATTATCAGGGGTACACGGCTTTCTTT	CSVEDYQGYTAFF